The present entry profiles one TCR beta chain with its context. Given a much more abundant clone one base away, this may be a read error. The record originates from a study of CD8 T cells in ankylosing spondylitis. Germline V gene data show CDR1 as SGHVS and CDR2 as FNYEAQ. The CDR3 has 17 amino acids. MiXCR was run by TCRdb on the 5' RACE reads, yielding one entry per CDR3 protein. The repertoire includes roughly 200,000 distinct CDR3 sequences, roughly 24% of them detected once, and around 6.3% sits in the top ten. The sequenced sample was blood, either unsorted or a sorted T cell fraction (not recorded which). The clonotype originates from a male donor with ankylosing spondylitis or in good health (not recorded which). This rearrangement joins TRBV7-6 to TRBJ2-5; D is ambiguous. The CDR3 here is CASGLVLGILSQETQYF. The CDR3 region has the DNA TGTGCCAGCGGCTTAGTACTGGGGATTCTCTCCCAAGAGACCCAGTACTTC.